The 24 T cell receptor beta chains below come from one sample, sequenced in a study of breast tumors, draining lymph nodes, adjacent tissues. Samples came from axillary lymph nodes draining the breast cancer. TCRdb passed the multiplex PCR reads through MiXCR, listing each CDR3 protein once. The sample yields around 190,000 distinct CDR3 sequences, approximately 30% seen once. The specimen sequenced was axillary lymph node tissue. The receptors were sampled from a female donor with breast cancer. Some clones in this sample may be carry-over from other donors' samples.

This clonotype has at least ten counts. The genes are TRBV12-3 or TRBV12-4 and TRBJ2-5; D remains unclear. Trimming cost V 1 base and J 5 bases, with 8 bases left between them. This CDR3 contains 13 residues. CDR3 sequence reads: CASSLVFSETQYF. The CDR3 DNA follows: TGTGCCAGCAGTTTAGTCTTCTCCGAGACCCAGTACTTC.

V gene TRBV6-1 combines with J gene TRBJ2-7; 7 bases fit TRBD1. This CDR3 spans 12 amino acids. V lost 2 bases to trimming and J lost 6 bases; unmatched junction nucleotides: 1. Germline-derived CDR1 and CDR2 are MNHNS and SASEGT. This CDR3 reads CASSETGAEQYF. DNA of the CDR3: TGTGCCAGCAGTGAAACAGGGGCCGAGCAGTACTTC.

This clonotype has at least ten counts. This rearrangement joins TRBV5-6 to TRBJ1-4, with D unclear. CDR1 and CDR2 from the germline V gene are SGHDT and YYEEEE. This CDR3 is built from 18 residues. The ends were cut back, 4 bases at V and 0 bases at J, with 19 bases in the middle. CDR3: CASSRLGLTATTNEKLFF. The CDR3 DNA is TGTGCCAGCAGCCGGCTCGGCCTGACGGCTACAACTAATGAAAAACTGTTTTTT.

For this clonotype: Sequence at one end of the junction differs from germline and may be a read error. CDR3 loop: CASSLYSGVNVLTF. CDR3 nucleotide sequence: TGTGCCAGCAGCTTATATTCTGGGGTCAACGTCCTGACTTTC. The chain combines TRBV7-9 with TRBJ2-6; D is unresolved. Germline assignment: CDR1 SEHNR and CDR2 FQNEAQ (reference sequence). CDR3 length: 14 residues. The complete variable domain, with remaining parts taken from reference TRBV7-9 and TRBJ2-6, reads DTGVSQNPRHKITKRGQNVTFRCDPISEHNRLYWYRQTLGQGPEFLTYFQNEAQLEKSRLLSDRFSAERPKGSFSTLEIQRTEQGDSAMYLCASSLYSGVNVLTFGAGSRLTVL.

On this clonotype itself: A read error may be the cause here, since a much bigger clone is one base away. The missing conserved phenylalanine or tryptophan at the end of this CDR3 makes a read error likely. The V call is TRBV30, the J call TRBJ2-3, with D possibly being TRBD1 (6 bases). Trimming stripped 0 bases from V and 4 bases from J, with 11 bases between. Per germline, CDR1 GTSNPN and CDR2 SVGIG (reference sequence). The CDR3 runs to 14 residues. CDR3 protein: CAWSVMKGADTQYS. For the CDR3, the DNA is TGTGCCTGGAGTGTAATGAAGGGGGCAGATACGCAGTATTCT.

V usage is TRBV25-1 and J usage is TRBJ1-2, with D hard to call. This CDR3 contains 15 residues. CDR1 and CDR2 (germline): MGHDK, SYGVNS. V shed 8 bases and J shed 1 base, with 17 bases lying between them. In DNA form, the CDR3 reads TGTGCCAGCTTGGATGGCAGAGCAATTAACTATGGCTACACCTTC. It translates to CASLDGRAINYGYTF.

This clonotype was counted at least ten times. This sequence joins TRBV20-1 and TRBJ2-3, with D possibly TRBD2 on 6 matching bases. Germline CDR1 reads DFQATT; CDR2 reads SNEGSKA (reference sequence). The CDR3 has 14 amino acids. V was shortened by 2 bases and J by 5 bases, with 14 bases between the two germline ends. In DNA, the CDR3 is TGCAGTGCTAGACTCGGGAGAGGCGGAGATACGCAGTATTTT. This codes for CSARLGRGGDTQYF.

This clonotype showed up many times. The chain has TRBV6-5 and TRBJ2-5; possible D gene TRBD1, 5 bases. Trimming stripped 5 bases from V and 5 bases from J, with 15 bases between. CDR1 is MNHEY and CDR2 is SVGAGI in the germline V gene. CDR3 length: 14 residues. This chain's CDR3 is CASSPGQRQETQYF. Written as DNA, the CDR3 is TGTGCCAGCAGTCCGGGCCAGAGACAGGAGACCCAGTACTTC.

This clonotype is a singleton in its sample. The chain links TRBV4-1 to TRBJ1-2; 10 bases are shared with TRBD1. The germline gives CDR1 MGHRA, CDR2 YSYEKL. The V gene end was trimmed by 6 bases and the J gene end by 4 bases; junction bases not matched to a gene: 5. The CDR3 length is 14 residues. CDR3 sequence: CASSPDRGSYGYTF. The CDR3 DNA sequence: TGCGCCAGCAGTCCGGACAGGGGGTCCTATGGCTACACCTTC.

V usage is TRBV20-1 and J usage is TRBJ2-3, with 10 nucleotides matching TRBD2. V shed 0 bases, J shed 4 bases, and the junction held 4 bases outside the gene matches. Germline-derived CDR1 and CDR2 are DFQATT and SNEGSKA (reference sequence). This CDR3 has 15 residues. CDR3 sequence: CSAREAGGPADTQYF. In DNA form, the CDR3 reads TGCAGTGCTAGAGAAGCGGGAGGGCCAGCAGATACGCAGTATTTT.

This clonotype has at least ten counts. The CDR3 DNA is TGTGCCAGCAGCGCCGGGACTAGCGGGAGGGCCTCAAAAGAAAACACCGGGGAGCTGTTTTTT. Translation: CASSAGTSGRASKENTGELFF. The chain has TRBV9 and TRBJ2-2, with 16 nucleotides matching TRBD2. The CDR3 is 21 amino acids. Germline CDR1 is SGDLS and CDR2 is YYNGEE. Losses at the gene ends were 3 bases for V and 2 bases for J; bases not matched to a gene: 13. The whole variable domain, remainder taken from reference TRBV9 and TRBJ2-2, is DSGVTQTPKHLITATGQRVTLRCSPRSGDLSVYWYQQSLDQGLQFLIQYYNGEERAKGNILERFSAQQFPDLHSELNLSSLELGDSALYFCASSAGTSGRASKENTGELFFGEGSRLTVL.

At least ten counts were recorded for this clonotype. This sequence joins TRBV12-3 or TRBV12-4 and TRBJ2-1, with D unclear. The CDR3 is 11 residues long. V lost 5 bases and J lost 6, with 5 bases in between. The CDR3 nucleotides are TGTGCCAGCAGTCAGACCAATGAGCAGTTCTTC. Its protein is CASSQTNEQFF.

The rearrangement links TRBV7-3 to TRBJ2-5; D might be TRBD2 (7 bases). Germline loops: CDR1 SGHTA, CDR2 FQGTGA. The CDR3 is made up of 15 amino acids. V shed 4 bases and J shed 4 bases, with 16 bases lying between them. In DNA, the CDR3 is TGTGCCAGCAGCTATTTTGGGGGGGGGCGAGAGACCCAGTACTTC. This translates into CASSYFGGGRETQYF.

The genes are TRBV6-2 or TRBV6-3 and TRBJ2-7; maybe TRBD1 (6 bases). CDR1 and CDR2 from the germline V gene are MNHEY and SVGEGT. The CDR3 covers 13 residues. V shed 5 bases and J shed 6 bases, with 14 bases lying between them. As DNA, the CDR3 is TGTGCCAGCAGTGCGGACAGAGGCGCCGAGCAGTACTTC. Encoded protein: CASSADRGAEQYF.

This clonotype was counted ten times or more. This chain connects TRBV3-1 to TRBJ1-2; weak D call: TRBD1 (5 bases). With 1 base removed from V and 2 bases from J, the gap between germline ends came to 5 bases. In germline, CDR1 is LGHDT, CDR2 YNNKEL (reference sequence). The CDR3 has 13 residues. The CDR3 DNA reads TGTGCCAGCAGCCAAGGGGGGAACTATGGCTACACCTTC. Translated: CASSQGGNYGYTF.

In this sample, this clonotype turned up many times. V usage is TRBV11-1 and J usage is TRBJ2-7; D might be TRBD1 (5 bases). Germline V gene sequence: CDR1 SGHAT, CDR2 FQDESV (reference sequence). The CDR3 extends over 13 amino acids. V was trimmed by 5 bases and J by 0 bases, leaving 8 bases between them. Here the CDR3 DNA reads TGTGCCAGCAGCACAACAGGCTCCTACGAGCAGTACTTC. Translated, it gives CASSTTGSYEQYF. The complete variable domain, with remaining parts taken from reference TRBV11-1 and TRBJ2-7, reads EAEVAQSPRYKITEKSQAVAFWCDPISGHATLYWYRQILGQGPELLVQFQDESVVDDSQLPKDRFSAERLKGVDSTLKIQPAELGDSAMYLCASSTTGSYEQYFGPGTRLTVT.

This clonotype showed up many times. This chain connects TRBV5-8 to TRBJ2-7; D might be TRBD1 (5 bases). The CDR3 runs 13 residues. Germline loops: CDR1 SGHTS, CDR2 YDEGEE. V was clipped by 2 bases and J by 0 bases, with 6 bases between them. The chain's CDR3 is CASSFGHSYEQYF. CDR3 nucleotides: TGTGCCAGCAGCTTTGGACACTCCTACGAGCAGTACTTC. Combining the CDR3 with reference TRBV5-8 and TRBJ2-7 gives the whole variable domain EAGVTQSPTHLIKTRGQQATLRCSPISGHTSVYWYQQALGLGLQFLLWYDEGEERNRGNFPPRFSGRQFPNYSSELNVNALELEDSALYLCASSFGHSYEQYFGPGTRLTVT.

There are many counts of this clonotype. This chain links TRBV7-3 with TRBJ2-3; 10 bases fit TRBD2. Germline CDR1 reads SGHTA; CDR2 reads FQGTGA. The CDR3 covers 18 residues. After removal of 1 base from V and 5 bases from J, the junction contained 12 bases not matched to a gene. CDR3: CASSLIPGAGGPEDTQYF. As DNA, the CDR3 is TGTGCCAGCAGCTTAATCCCTGGAGCGGGGGGGCCAGAAGATACGCAGTATTTT.

About this clonotype itself: A much larger clone lies one base from this, so it may be a read error. V usage is TRBV5-6 and J usage is TRBJ2-3; tentative D call: TRBD2 (5 bases). Germline V lookup: CDR1 SGHDT, CDR2 YYEEEE. The CDR3 spans 13 residues. The CDR3 is CASSYDYTDMQYF. The CDR3 nucleotides are TGTGCCAGCAGCTATGACTACACAGATATGCAGTATTTT.

Note on this clonotype: A read error is likely, as this CDR3 ends without the conserved phenylalanine or tryptophan. This rearrangement joins TRBV18 to TRBJ2-6; D is uncertain. Deletions cut 1 base from V and 1 base from J, with 11 bases between. The CDR3 length is 17 residues. Germline CDR1 is KGHSH and CDR2 is LQKENI. The CDR3 DNA reads as TGTGCCAGCTCACCACAAAGAACAGCTTCTGGGGCCAACGTCCTGACTGAC. This translates into CASSPQRTASGANVLTD.

This clonotype occurred many times. The chain couples TRBV5-8 to TRBJ2-5; D may be TRBD2 (5 bases). Germline CDR1 is SGHTS and CDR2 is YDEGEE. Trimming removed 6 bases from V and 2 bases from J, with 14 bases in between. CDR3 length: 14 amino acids. CDR3 amino acids: CASTAGQRQETQYF. The CDR3 nucleotides read TGTGCCAGCACCGCTGGCCAGCGGCAAGAGACCCAGTACTTC. The whole variable domain, filled in from reference TRBV5-8 and TRBJ2-5, reads EAGVTQSPTHLIKTRGQQATLRCSPISGHTSVYWYQQALGLGLQFLLWYDEGEERNRGNFPPRFSGRQFPNYSSELNVNALELEDSALYLCASTAGQRQETQYFGPGTRLLVL.

This clonotype was counted at least ten times. This chain uses TRBV5-6 with TRBJ1-5; D is uncertain. The CDR3 covers 13 residues. Germline CDR1 and CDR2: SGHDT and YYEEEE. Trimming pared 3 bases from V and 8 bases from J, leaving 12 bases between. The chain's CDR3 is CASSYADEEPQHF. Written as DNA, the CDR3 is TGTGCCAGCAGCTACGCTGATGAGGAGCCCCAGCATTTT.

The table lists this clonotype with many counts. V usage is TRBV7-3 and J usage is TRBJ2-1, with TRBD2 matching 9 bases. Per the germline V gene, CDR1 is SGHTA and CDR2 is FQGTGA. The CDR3 is made up of 15 amino acids. J lost 9 bases, V lost 1 base, and 7 bases had no gene match. The CDR3: CASSLRGTSRGEQFF. For the CDR3, the DNA is TGTGCCAGCAGCTTAAGAGGGACTAGCAGGGGTGAGCAGTTCTTC.

For this clonotype: A read error is possible here, since a much larger clone lies one base away. The chain carries TRBV20-1 and TRBJ2-1; 7 nucleotides line up with TRBD2. The CDR3 runs to 17 residues. Germline loops: CDR1 DFQATT, CDR2 SNEGSKA (reference sequence). V trimming: 0 bases; J trimming: 3 bases; junction bases outside the gene matches: 11. For the CDR3, the DNA is TGCAGTGCTAGAGACTTTCTAACGGGGGGATACTACAATGAGCAGTTCTTC. Translation gives CSARDFLTGGYYNEQFF.